One and the same sample provided the 8 T cell receptor beta chains below, sequenced in a study of blood T cell repertoires in COVID-19. This table comes from immunoSEQ multiplex PCR, and its TCRdb copy is limited to in-frame clones, with some not included. The table has some 150,000 clones, 85% to 90% seen once. Source material: peripheral blood. The receptors were sampled from a man younger than 35 with active or convalescent COVID-19.

The chain carries TRBV5-1 and TRBJ1-2; TRBD1 aligns across 11 bases. Germline V lookup: CDR1 SGHRS, CDR2 YFSETQ. V was pared by 3 bases and J by 0 bases, with 1 base of the junction left unmatched. The CDR3 length is 15 residues. CDR3 protein: CASSSDRGPNYGYTF. The CDR3 coding sequence is TGCGCCAGCAGCTCGGACAGGGGGCCTAACTATGGCTACACCTTC.

The chain employs TRBV24-1 and TRBJ2-1; 9 nucleotides match TRBD1. V was pared by 2 bases and J by 7 bases, with 8 bases of the junction left unmatched. In germline, CDR1 is KGHDR, CDR2 SFDVKD. The CDR3 totals 16 residues. CDR3 DNA sequence: TGTGCCACCAGTGATTCCTCCTTAGGGACAGGGAATGAGCAGTTCTTC. Translation: CATSDSSLGTGNEQFF.

This sequence joins TRBV15 and TRBJ2-4, with 9 bases identical to TRBD1. Germline values: CDR1 LNHNV, CDR2 YYDKDF (reference sequence). The CDR3 spans 14 residues. V dropped 3 bases and J dropped 8; count of bases not matched to a gene: 5. CDR3 sequence (DNA): TGTGCCACCAGCAGGGACAGGGGTTGGGACATTCAGTACTTC. Translation: CATSRDRGWDIQYF.

This clone was counted a single time. J is TRBJ1-3 and V is TRBV19, with 9 positions matching TRBD1. The CDR3 length is 15 residues. V gave up 4 bases and J gave up 2 bases; unmatched junction bases: 3. In germline, CDR1 is LNHDA, CDR2 SQIVND (reference sequence). In DNA form, the CDR3 reads TGTGCCAGTAGTAGGGGACAGGGAACTGGAAACACCATATATTTT. Its protein is CASSRGQGTGNTIYF. Based on the CDR3 plus reference TRBV19 and TRBJ1-3, the full variable domain is DGGITQSPKYLFRKEGQNVTLSCEQNLNHDAMYWYRQDPGQGLRLIYYSQIVNDFQKGDIAEGYSVSREKKESFPLTVTSAQKNPTAFYLCASSRGQGTGNTIYFGEGSWLTVV.

This chain uses TRBV2 with TRBJ1-5, with D unresolved. CDR3 size: 13 residues. V lost 6 bases to trimming and J lost 8 bases, with 14 bases between them. The germline V gene encodes CDR1 SNHLY and CDR2 FYNNEI. The CDR3 DNA follows: TGTGCCAGCAGCCCAAGTGAGGCGGAGCCCCAGCATTTT. It specifies CASSPSEAEPQHF.

Only a few counts were recorded for this clone. This chain joins TRBV6-4 and TRBJ2-2; 11 bases agree with TRBD2. This CDR3 contains 16 residues. CDR1 is MRHNA and CDR2 is SNTAGT in the germline V gene. The ends lost 3 bases at V and 4 bases at J; junction bases unmatched: 4. DNA for the CDR3: TGTGCCAGCAGTGAAACTAGCGGGAGCGGCACCGGGGAGCTGTTTTTT. Its protein is CASSETSGSGTGELFF.

The rearrangement uses TRBV2 and TRBJ2-3, with D possibly TRBD1 on 5 matching bases. The germline gives CDR1 SNHLY, CDR2 FYNNEI. V lost 6 bases, J lost 2 bases, and 9 bases lay in between. The CDR3 consists of 13 residues. The CDR3 DNA is TGTGCCAGCAGGACAGTACTCACAGATACGCAGTATTTT. This gives the protein CASRTVLTDTQYF. Combining the CDR3 with reference TRBV2 and TRBJ2-3 gives the whole variable domain EPEVTQTPSHQVTQMGQEVILRCVPISNHLYFYWYRQILGQKVEFLVSFYNNEISEKSEIFDDQFSVERPDGSNFTLKIRSTKLEDSAMYFCASRTVLTDTQYFGPGTRLTVL.

The chain couples TRBV24-1 to TRBJ2-7; 8 bases are a match to TRBD2. The CDR3 contains 16 residues. CDR1 is KGHDR, CDR2 SFDVKD, per germline. The V gene end was trimmed by 9 bases and the J gene end by 3 bases; junction bases not matched to a gene: 15. CDR3 bases: TGTGCCACCCTACATCTTTTTGTCGGGAGGGACTACGAGCAGTACTTC. The encoded protein is CATLHLFVGRDYEQYF.